This T cell receptor beta chain stems from a study of blood T cell repertoires in COVID-19 (dated by TCRdb to between 2020 and 2021). In the study overall: The collaborator samples originated in the United States, Italy and Spain and spanned the acute and convalescent phases of COVID-19. A freely available public database, intended as a resource for researchers studying the immune response to SARS-CoV-2, is where the repertoires were released. A de-identified subject ID, COVID-19 status, age in years and sex were almost always included in the sample metadata. Where available, HLA class I and class II types were obtained from metadata supplied by the sample provider rather than from assay-based typing. The prospective study material was composed of cDNA or gDNA derived from T cells, B-cell-depleted T cells, or PBMCs. The dataset comprised deeply sampled blood TCRbeta repertoires from subjects exposed to, actively infected with, or recovered from COVID-19. The samples were drawn from the first 160 participants of the ongoing ImmuneRACE study and from under 1,500 subjects provided by 6 global collaborators. General study outcomes and caveats: The quantity of clinical and demographic metadata differed by source and by participant and was supplied without curation.

Participants in the prospective study were enrolled through a virtual design, were aged roughly 18 to 100 years, and lived in 24 United States geographic areas. Cohort assignment in the prospective study relied on participant-reported clinical history from a screening survey and a study questionnaire. Recovered participants in ImmuneRACE Cohort 3 were defined as having two consecutive negative NP/OP PCR tests, clearance from a healthcare professional, or resolution of symptoms. In the prospective study, mobile phlebotomists collected whole blood, serum and a nasopharyngeal or oropharyngeal swab from each participant. Over an approximately 2-month period, participants in the prospective study had the option of providing additional blood draws and questionnaires. Before DNA extraction, prospective study blood samples were shipped either frozen or at room temperature. TCRbeta CDR3 regions were amplified from genomic DNA by means of the immunoSEQ Assay, a bias-controlled multiplex PCR. On the study's bioinformatics: Within the assay, amplification of reference gene primers was used to estimate how many nucleated cells each sample contained. Sequence reads were collapsed and filtered to measure the absolute abundance of every unique TCRbeta CDR3 rearrangement. For each sample, productive Simpson clonality was calculated as the square root of Simpson's diversity index over productive rearrangements. TCRdb stores this immuneACCESS table with in-frame sequences only. Part of the clones is absent; in the studies checked, under half of the shortfall reflects unresolved V genes, and no reason is known for the rest. D and trimming were read from the DNA, whereas the V and J calls and clone size are those reported in that table. Within this sample are about 200,000 clones, with 85% of them counted one time only. About 17% of the sample goes to the ten largest clones.

Note on this clone: Its antigen has not been determined. Base qualities were left out, and no much larger clone turns up one base away.

Sequences were obtained from PBMCs or T cells enriched from blood (not recorded which). The clonotype originates from a man in his forties who had recovered from COVID-19.

The CDR3 protein sequence reads: CASRPIPRQGYNEQFF. The DNA sequence is as follows: TGTGCCAGCAGACCGATACCTAGACAGGGGTACAATGAGCAGTTCTTC. The V gene is TRBV11-2 and the J gene is TRBJ2-1; a stretch of 8 junction bases matches TRBD1. From the cysteine up to the phenylalanine, the CDR3 has a length of 16 residues. Just CDR3 DNA is preserved here, 48 bases in frame from base 1. Clipping removes 6 bases from V and 4 bases from J, with 11 as the unmatched junction base count. CDR1 is given as SGHAT and CDR2 as FQNNGV, both from the germline V gene.